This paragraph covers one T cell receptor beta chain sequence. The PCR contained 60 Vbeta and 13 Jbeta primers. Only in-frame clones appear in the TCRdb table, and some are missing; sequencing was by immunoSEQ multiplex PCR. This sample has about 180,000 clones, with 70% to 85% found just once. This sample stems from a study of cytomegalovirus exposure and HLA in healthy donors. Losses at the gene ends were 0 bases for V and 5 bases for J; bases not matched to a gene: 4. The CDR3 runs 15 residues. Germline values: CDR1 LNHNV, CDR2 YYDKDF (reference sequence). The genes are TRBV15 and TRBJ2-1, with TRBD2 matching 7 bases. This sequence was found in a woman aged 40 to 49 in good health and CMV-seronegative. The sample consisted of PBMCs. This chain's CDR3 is CATSREGGKNNEQFF. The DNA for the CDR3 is TGTGCCACCAGCAGAGAGGGGGGGAAAAACAATGAGCAGTTCTTC.